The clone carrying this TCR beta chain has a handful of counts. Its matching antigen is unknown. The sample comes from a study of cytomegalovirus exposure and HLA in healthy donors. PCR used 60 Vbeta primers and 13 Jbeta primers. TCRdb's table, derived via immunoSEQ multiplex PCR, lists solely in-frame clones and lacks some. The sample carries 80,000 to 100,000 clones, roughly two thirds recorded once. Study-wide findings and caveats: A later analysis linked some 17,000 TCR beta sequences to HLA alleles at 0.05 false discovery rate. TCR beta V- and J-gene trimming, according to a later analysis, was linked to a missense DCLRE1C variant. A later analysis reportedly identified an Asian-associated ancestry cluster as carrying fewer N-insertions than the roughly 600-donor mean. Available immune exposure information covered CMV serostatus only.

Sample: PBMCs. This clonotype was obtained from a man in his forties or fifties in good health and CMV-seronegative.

This chain's CDR3 is CASSPPASGGNTDTQYF. The CDR3 coding sequence is TGTGCCAGCAGTCCCCCGGCTAGCGGGGGGAACACAGATACGCAGTATTTT. This chain links TRBV28 with TRBJ2-3, with TRBD2 matching 11 bases. The CDR3 length is 17 residues. Germline CDR1 and CDR2: MDHEN and SYDVKM. Trimming took 5 bases from V and 2 from J; bases not matched to a gene: 9.